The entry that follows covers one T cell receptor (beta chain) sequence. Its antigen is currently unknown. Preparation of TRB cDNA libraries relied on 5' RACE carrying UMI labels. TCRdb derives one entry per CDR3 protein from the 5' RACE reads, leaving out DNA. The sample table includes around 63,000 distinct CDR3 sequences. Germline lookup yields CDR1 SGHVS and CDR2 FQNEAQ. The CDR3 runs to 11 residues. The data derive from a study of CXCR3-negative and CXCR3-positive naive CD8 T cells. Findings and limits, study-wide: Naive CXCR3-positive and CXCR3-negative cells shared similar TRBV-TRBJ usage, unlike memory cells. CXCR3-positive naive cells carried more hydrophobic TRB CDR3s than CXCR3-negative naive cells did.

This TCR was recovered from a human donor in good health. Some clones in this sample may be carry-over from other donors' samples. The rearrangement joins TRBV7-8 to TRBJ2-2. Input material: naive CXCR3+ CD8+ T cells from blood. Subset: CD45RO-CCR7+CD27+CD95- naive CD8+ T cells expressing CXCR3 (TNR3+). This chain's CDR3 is CASRSTGELFF.